Sequencing of this TCR beta chain was carried out in a study of CD8 T cells in ankylosing spondylitis. Germline CDR1 SGHTA, CDR2 FQGNSA. CDR3 size: 13 residues. Trimming took 5 bases from V and 0 from J, leaving 7 bases between them. This clonotype was seen a few times. Its antigen is unknown. It was by quantitative 5'-RACE with molecular barcodes that TCR beta libraries were made. Each CDR3 protein gets one entry after TCRdb re-called the 5' RACE reads with MiXCR. The sample holds some 130,000 distinct CDR3 sequences, 7% to 10% seen once. Study-wide points: Past research had described some motif variants in reactive arthritis synovial fluid and blood. Peripheral blood held disease-linked clones only at relatively low frequency, and these were CD8+. Made up of about eight highly homologous variants, a TCR beta motif appeared characteristic of ankylosing spondylitis blood.

The TCR comes from a male donor with ankylosing spondylitis or in good health (not recorded which). What was sequenced was blood, either unsorted or a sorted T cell fraction (not recorded which). V is TRBV7-2 and J is TRBJ2-5, with D perhaps matching TRBD2 (5 bases). CDR3 in DNA: TGTGCCAGCAGCACTAGTAACCAAGAGACCCAGTACTTC. Protein product: CASSTSNQETQYF.